The present T cell receptor beta chain was sequenced within a study of CD4 T cells in relation to SARS-CoV-2 and coronaviruses. Study-wide findings and caveats: This crossreactivity analysis covered spike protein alone, no other viral proteins.

Generated by immunoSEQ multiplex PCR, the TCRdb table keeps only in-frame clones and is missing some. The repertoire consists of roughly 15,000 clones, with about 80% occurring once and the leading ten covering about a tenth. J was trimmed by 4 bases and V by 5 bases; bases with no gene match: 5. CDR3 length equals 14 residues. Germline CDR1 and CDR2: SGHTA and FQGNSA. Before the COVID-19 pandemic, during about 2010-2018, CD4+ T cells were taken from unexposed donors. Isolation of CD4+ T cells took place after approximately 11 days in culture. Cells permitting, SARS-CoV-2 S/N and four cold-coronavirus spikes were tested on unexposed-donor CD4+ T cells. Each well had a few million PBMCs in around 5% human AB serum with IL-2. Comment on this clone: Its specificity is unknown.

The source material was CD4+ T cells from PBMCs, cultured in vitro. The sequence was obtained from a human donor in good health. The chain joins TRBV7-2 to TRBJ1-1, with 9 bases aligning to TRBD1. CDR3 protein: CASSQTGGVTEAFF. CDR3 bases: TGTGCCAGCAGCCAGACAGGGGGGGTCACTGAAGCTTTCTTT.